This T cell receptor (beta chain) was profiled in a study of memory CD4+ T cells and cytomegalovirus serostatus (dated by TCRdb to about 2019). In the study overall: A total of 35 or so healthy Belgian adults, of whom 9 were CMV seropositive and roughly 24 were CMV seronegative, were included in the cohort. To replicate a published TCR-based CMV serostatus classifier, the study sequenced CD4+ memory TCRbeta repertoires from a Belgian cohort whose cytomegalovirus serostatus was known.

Note on this clone: Its antigen is still unknown. Qualities for individual bases were not recorded, and no much larger clone is one base off.

Genomic DNA was extracted from sorted cells with the Quick-DNA Microprep Kit. Amplification of TCRbeta DNA was done with the immunoSEQ hsTCRbeta kit, following the protocol from the manufacturer. An Illumina MiSeq instrument was used to sequence the TCRbeta libraries. Per the source publication's procedure: After out-of-frame sequences were removed, 2,204,828 distinct TCRbeta sequences remained, averaging around 67,000 per individual. Each individual was scored according to the count of 150 or so previously reported CMV-associated TCRbeta sequences and the total productive distinct TCRbeta count. A beta-binomial model was reimplemented in Python, and scikit-learn random forests with default parameters were trained on data from the US cohort. Classifier performance on the Belgian cohort was summarized as median AUC with percentile confidence intervals calculated over 10,000 bootstrap iterations. Here the immuneACCESS table is served through TCRdb, limited to in-frame sequences with V and J called. Missing clones are a known gap in these copies; in checked studies unresolved V genes cover under half, and the rest lacks a known reason. V, J and clone size reflect that table, while D and trimming were determined from the DNA. In all, the sample holds tens of thousands of clones, and around 76% of those were seen once. The ten largest clones take up over 0.35% of the sample.

Overall study results and their limits: For predicting CMV serostatus, the median bootstrapped AUC was 0.95 using the original framework and approximately 0.9 using a US-trained random forest. The results were read as suggesting that the CMV-associated TCR signature is, for the most part, present in the CD4+ memory repertoire. Of 150 to 200 previously reported CMV-associated TCRbeta sequences, over 65 appeared in the CD4+ memory repertoires, each in one to five individuals. The original-framework classifier achieved a median bootstrapped AUC of approximately 0.96 with a 95% CI of 0.76-1.00 on the Belgian cohort. Only CD4+CD45RO+ memory cells were sequenced, unlike the original study, which covered naive and memory CD4+ and CD8+ populations.

According to the germline V gene (reference sequence), CDR1 reads SGHAT and CDR2 reads FQDESV. Relative to germline, V is 5 bases shorter and J is 3 bases shorter, with 14 bases between their ends. Its CDR3 holds 14 amino acids, cysteine through phenylalanine. The read is trimmed to its CDR3 DNA, 42 bases read in frame from base 1. A FACSAria II was used to sort memory CD4+ T cells, defined as single viable CD3+CD4+CD8-CD45RO+ cells. To determine CMV serostatus, a Roche Elecsys assay was used that detects serum IgG against CMV pp150, pp28, p38 and p52. After the samples were thawed, total CD4+ T cells were enriched through positive selection using CD4 magnetic microbeads. The samples came from a different study that was designed specifically to examine the CD4+ T cell memory repertoire. Peripheral blood mononuclear cells were isolated and cryopreserved following standard operating procedures; serum was stored at -80 °C. CD3-PerCP (BW264/56), CD4-APC (RPA-T4), CD45RO-PE (UCHT1) and CD8-Pacific Orange (3B5) antibodies were used for staining, and non-viable cells were excluded with Sytox blue.

The sample taken for sequencing was memory CD4+ T cells from blood. The receptor chain draws on TRBV11-1 and TRBJ2-7, with no confidently assigned D gene. The receptor was isolated from an adult in good health and CMV-seronegative. The nucleotide sequence is TGTGCCAGCAGCCAAGGGCAGATTTACTACGAGCAGTACTTC. Translated, this gives CASSQGQIYYEQYF.